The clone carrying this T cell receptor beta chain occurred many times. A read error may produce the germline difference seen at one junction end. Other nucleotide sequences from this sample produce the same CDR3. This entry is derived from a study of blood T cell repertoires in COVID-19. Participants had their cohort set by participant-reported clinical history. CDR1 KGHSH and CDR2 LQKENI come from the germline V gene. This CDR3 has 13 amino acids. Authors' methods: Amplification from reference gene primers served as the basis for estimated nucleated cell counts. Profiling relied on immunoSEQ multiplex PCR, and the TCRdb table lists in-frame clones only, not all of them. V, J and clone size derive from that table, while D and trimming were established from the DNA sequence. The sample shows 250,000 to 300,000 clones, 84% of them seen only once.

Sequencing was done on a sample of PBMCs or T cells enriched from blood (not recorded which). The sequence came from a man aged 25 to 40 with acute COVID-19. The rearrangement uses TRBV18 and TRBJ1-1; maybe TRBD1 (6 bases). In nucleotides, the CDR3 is TGTGCCAGCTCACCACTTAGGGACACCGAAGCTTTCTTT. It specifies CASSPLRDTEAFF. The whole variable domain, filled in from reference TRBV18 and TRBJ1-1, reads NAGVMQNPRHLVRRRGQEARLRCSPMKGHSHVYWYRQLPEEGLKFMVYLQKENIIDESGMPKERFSAEFPKEGPSILRIQQVVRGDSAAYFCASSPLRDTEAFFGQGTRLTVV.